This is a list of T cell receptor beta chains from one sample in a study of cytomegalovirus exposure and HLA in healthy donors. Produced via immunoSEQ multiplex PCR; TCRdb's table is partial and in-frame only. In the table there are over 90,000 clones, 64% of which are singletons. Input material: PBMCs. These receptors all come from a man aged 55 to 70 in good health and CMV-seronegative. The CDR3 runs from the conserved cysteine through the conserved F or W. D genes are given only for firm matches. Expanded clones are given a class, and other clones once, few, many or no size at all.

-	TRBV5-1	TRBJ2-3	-	TGCGCCAGCAGCTTGGATGCGTCAGGTCCAGATACGCAGTATTTT	CASSLDASGPDTQYF
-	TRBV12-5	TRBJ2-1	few	TGTGCTAGTGGTCTTGACAGGGCGGGAGAGCAGTTCTTC	CASGLDRAGEQFF
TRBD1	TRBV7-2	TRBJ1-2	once	TGTGCCAGCAGCTTAGCCGGGACAGGGTATGGCTACACCTTC	CASSLAGTGYGYTF
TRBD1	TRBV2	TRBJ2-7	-	TGTGCCAGCAGGGACAGGGGTCTGGCCTACGAGCAGTACTTC	CASRDRGLAYEQYF
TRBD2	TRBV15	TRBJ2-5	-	TGTGCCACCAGCAGCTTAGCGGGGGCCCAAGAGACCCAGTACTTC	CATSSLAGAQETQYF
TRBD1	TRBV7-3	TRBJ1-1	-	TGTGCCAGCAGCTTCACAGGGGGCACTGAAGCTTTCTTT	CASSFTGGTEAFF
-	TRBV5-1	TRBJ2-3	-	TGCGCCAGCAGCCGGAGGCCCGGGGGATCCACAGATACGCAGTATTTT	CASSRRPGGSTDTQYF
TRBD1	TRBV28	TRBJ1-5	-	TGTGCCAGCAGTCCCGGGACAGGGGCCGCCATTTGGAATCAGCCCCAGCATTTT	CASSPGTGAAIWNQPQHF
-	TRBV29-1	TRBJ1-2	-	TGCAGCGTTGAGTTCAGGCAGGGCTACACCTTC	CSVEFRQGYTF
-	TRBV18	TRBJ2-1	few	TGTGCCAGTTCTTTCGAGTACTCTTATGAGCAGTTCTTC	CASSFEYSYEQFF
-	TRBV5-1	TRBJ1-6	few	TGCGCCAGCAGCTTACAGGGTTATTCACCCCTCCACTTT	CASSLQGYSPLHF
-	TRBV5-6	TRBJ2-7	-	TGTGCCAGCAGCTTGGGACTCACCTACGAGCAGTACTTC	CASSLGLTYEQYF
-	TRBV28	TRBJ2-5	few	TGTGCCAGCCAGCCGACAGGACGAAATCAAGAGACCCAGTACTTC	CASQPTGRNQETQYF
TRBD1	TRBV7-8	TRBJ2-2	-	TGTGCCAGCAGCACGGGGACAGGACCGAACACCGGGGAGCTGTTTTTT	CASSTGTGPNTGELFF
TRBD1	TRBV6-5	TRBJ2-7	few	TGTGCCAGCAGACTAACAGGGGGCGCGTACTACGAGCAGTACTTC	CASRLTGGAYYEQYF
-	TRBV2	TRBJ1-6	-	TGTGCCAGCAGTGACGGCCTGGGGGGTTATAATTCACCCCTCCACTTT	CASSDGLGGYNSPLHF
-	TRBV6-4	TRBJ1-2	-	TGTGCCAGCAGTGAACGAACCGGGATTGGGCGCTACACCTTC	CASSERTGIGRYTF